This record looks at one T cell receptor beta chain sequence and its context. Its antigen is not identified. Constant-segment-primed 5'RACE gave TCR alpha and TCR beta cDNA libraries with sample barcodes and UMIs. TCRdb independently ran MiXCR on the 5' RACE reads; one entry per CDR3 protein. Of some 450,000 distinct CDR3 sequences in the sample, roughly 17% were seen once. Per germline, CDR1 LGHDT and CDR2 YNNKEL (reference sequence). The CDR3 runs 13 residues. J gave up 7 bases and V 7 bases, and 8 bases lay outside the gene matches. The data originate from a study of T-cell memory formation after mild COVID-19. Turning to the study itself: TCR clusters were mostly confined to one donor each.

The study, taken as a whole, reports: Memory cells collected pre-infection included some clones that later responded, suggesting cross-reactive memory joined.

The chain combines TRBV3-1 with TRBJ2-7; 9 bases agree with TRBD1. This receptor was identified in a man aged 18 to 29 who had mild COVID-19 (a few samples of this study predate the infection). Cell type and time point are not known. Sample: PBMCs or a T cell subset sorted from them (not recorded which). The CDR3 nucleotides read TGTGCCAGCACCCTAACAGGGGGCGGAGAGCAGTACTTC. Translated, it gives CASTLTGGGEQYF.